This T cell receptor (delta chain) was found in a study of γδ T cells in repeated Plasmodium falciparum infection. As for the study in general: The natural-infection arm compared Malian children under seasonal malaria with matched Australian children. Malian samples came from no-transmission periods or across acute febrile malaria episodes.

Germline V CDR1 and CDR2: GEAIGNYY, EKD. CDR3 length: 16 amino acids. The V and J ends lost 4 bases and 5 bases, in that order; junction bases with no gene match: 15. Bulk repertoires came from Vgamma9/Vdelta2+ or Vdelta2-negative gammadelta T cells flow-sorted from PBMC. About this clone: TCRdb's listed protein matches a much larger clone and diverges from this DNA's translation at residue 6, likely through a read error; the protein shown comes from the DNA.

TCRdb redid the clone calls on the multiplex PCR reads with CATT. The sample yields 75,000 to 95,000 delta-chain clones, less than 1% seen once. The V call is TRDV2, the J call TRDJ1; TRDD3 aligns across 7 bases. Sequenced: gamma-delta T cells from blood. This clonotype was sampled from a pool of human donors (malaria-infected and uninfected, not separated). This chain's CDR3 is CACEPGAKWGRDKLIF. The CDR3 DNA sequence: TGTGCCTGTGAACCTGGGGCCAAATGGGGGAGAGATAAACTCATCTTT.